One sample yielded the 16 T cell receptor beta chains listed below, sequenced in a study of CD8+ T cells in alopecia areata. Cells pooled from cutaneous lymph nodes were sorted on CD4, CD8alpha, NKG2D, NKG2ACE and other markers. In each case, RNA was isolated and then reverse transcribed into cDNA as the sequencing template. TCRdb keeps only in-frame clones here, not all; method: immunoSEQ multiplex PCR. There are about 270,000 clones in the sample, none observed a single time. Sequencing was carried out using CD4+ T cells sorted from a lymph node. All receptors derive from a C3H/HeJ mouse with alopecia areata. The mouse strain carries the MHC haplotype H2-k.

For this clone: This may be a read error: a much more frequent sequence differs by one nucleotide. The genes and germline here are from mouse. The sequence runs out 4 residues before the end of the CDR3; the remainder is reconstructed from the germline J gene. Other DNA sequences in this specimen translate into the identical CDR3. V gene TRBV13-1 combines with J gene TRBJ2-3; 8 bases line up with TRBD2. Trimming removed 2 bases from V and 0 bases from J; junction bases left unmatched: 2. The germline V gene has CDR1 NSHNY and CDR2 SYGAGN. The length of the CDR3 is 15 residues. The CDR3 sequence: CASSELGASAETLYF. Partial CDR3 DNA: TGTGCCAGCAGTGAACTGGGGGCTAGTGCAGAA.

This clone was counted a few times. All gene names here are mouse names. Read coverage stops 4 residues before the CDR3 terminus; the germline J gene supplies the remainder. Other nucleotide sequences in the sample specify the same CDR3. The chain combines TRBV19 with TRBJ2-7; D might be TRBD1 (6 bases). The germline V gene has CDR1 FNHDT and CDR2 SITEND (reference sequence). V dropped 5 bases and J dropped 2 bases, with 11 bases sitting between them. The CDR3 covers 13 residues. The DNA read from the CDR3 is TGTGCCAGCAGCCCCCGGGACACCTAT. Protein sequence: CASSPRDTY. The full CDR3 protein is CASSPRDTYEQYF.

This clone was seen only a few times. Germline and genes here are mouse. The read stops 4 residues short of the end of the CDR3; the missing end is completed from the germline J gene. V and J are TRBV13-3 and TRBJ2-5, with 10 bases fitting TRBD1. The CDR3 has 13 amino acids. CDR1 is NNHDY and CDR2 is SYVADS in the germline V gene. This chain's CDR3 is CASRDRGGDTQYF. The sequenced CDR3 bases are TGTGCCAGCAGGGACAGGGGGGGAGAC.

This clone was counted ten times or more. The listed genes are named as in mouse. In the same sample, other DNA sequences code for this CDR3. The sequenced CDR3 bases are TGTGCCAGCAGTGGGACAGGGAACACA. It specifies CASSGTGNT. The whole CDR3 reads CASSGTGNTEVFF. The V and J genes are TRBV13-1 and TRBJ1-1; 7 positions match TRBD1. The CDR3 end falls 4 residues outside the read, so it is completed with the germline J gene. Trimming took 3 bases from V and 1 from J; bases not matched to a gene: 0. The germline V gene encodes CDR1 NSHNY and CDR2 SYGAGN. The CDR3 has 13 amino acids.

This clone was counted only a few times. Mouse germline and gene names are used. The sequence runs out 4 residues before the end of the CDR3; the remainder is reconstructed from the germline J gene. The chain has TRBV19 and TRBJ2-7, with D maybe TRBD1 (6 bases). The length of the CDR3 is 12 residues. Between the trimmed V and J ends, which lost 5 bases and 2 bases, there was a span of 8 bases. Germline V gene sequence: CDR1 FNHDT, CDR2 SITEND (reference sequence). The CDR3 reads CASSRDTYEQYF. The part of the CDR3 DNA that was read is TGTGCCAGCAGCCGGGACACCTAT.

This clone was seen repeatedly, ten times or more. Germline and genes here are mouse. The CDR3 protein is CASSPDNSNTEVFF. The CDR3 bases that were read are TGTGCCAGCAGCCCCGACAATTCAAACACA. The chain is built from TRBV13-1 and TRBJ1-1; D ambiguous. The read terminates 4 residues ahead of where the CDR3 ends, so the germline J gene completes it. Trimming shortened V by 5 bases and J by 0 bases, and 11 bases separated the two germline ends. CDR3 length: 14 residues. Germline V gives CDR1 NSHNY, CDR2 SYGAGN.

This clone has only a few counts. Here the gene names and germline are mouse. The DNA ends 4 residues before the CDR3 does, and the rest of the CDR3 is filled in from the germline J gene. This rearrangement joins TRBV13-1 to TRBJ1-1, with a tentative D call TRBD1 (6 bases). The V end was cut by 1 base, the J end by 4 bases, with 11 bases between. CDR1 and CDR2 (germline): NSHNY, SYGAGN. The CDR3 runs to 14 residues. The CDR3 sequence: CASSDWGGSTEVFF. The DNA read from the CDR3 is TGTGCCAGCAGTGATTGGGGGGGCAGCACA.

This clone was counted a few times. All gene names here are mouse names. The missing CDR3 end, 4 residues past where the read stops, is filled in from the germline J gene. The genes are TRBV5 and TRBJ2-2, with D maybe TRBD1 (5 bases). V dropped 0 bases and J dropped 4 bases, with 9 bases sitting between them. This CDR3 comprises 15 residues. Per germline, CDR1 LGHNA and CDR2 YNLKQL (reference sequence). The CDR3 sequence is CASSQDRVGTGQLYF. The DNA read from the CDR3 is TGTGCCAGCAGCCAAGACAGGGTGGGCACCGGG.

In its sample, this clone was seen a few times. All gene names here are mouse names. The CDR3 end lies 3 residues beyond the end of the read and is filled in from the germline J gene. The chain employs TRBV13-3 and TRBJ1-6, with D unresolved. TRBJ1-6 is labeled an ORF, and its function is uncertain. With 1 base removed from V and 4 bases from J, the gap between germline ends came to 6 bases. Germline V gene sequence: CDR1 NNHDY, CDR2 SYVADS. The length of the CDR3 is 14 residues. This CDR3 reads CASSDFQYNSPLYF. Incomplete CDR3 DNA: TGTGCCAGCAGTGATTTCCAGTATAATTCGCCC.

This clone turned up a few times. Gene labels here are mouse ones. The missing CDR3 end, 4 residues past where the read stops, is filled in from the germline J gene. The genes are TRBV31 and TRBJ2-1; D is perhaps TRBD1 (5 bases). Germline assignment: CDR1 GKSSPN and CDR2 SITVG. Deletions cut 7 bases from V and 0 bases from J, with 7 bases between. There are 12 residues in the CDR3. The DNA read from the CDR3 is TGTGCCTTGACAGTTAACTATGCT. As protein: CALTVNYA. The CDR3 in its entirety is CALTVNYAEQFF. Looking up the rest from reference TRBV31 and TRBJ2-1 gives the full variable domain: AQTIHQWPVAEIKAVGSPLSLGCTIKGKSSPNLYWYWQATGGTLQQLFYSITVGQVESVVQLNLSASRPKDDQFILSTEKLLLSHSGFYLCALTVNYAEQFFGPGTRLTVL.

Turning to this clone: Genes here carry mouse names. The DNA ends 4 residues before the CDR3 does, and the rest of the CDR3 is filled in from the germline J gene. The rearrangement uses TRBV13-1 and TRBJ2-7; 9 bases match TRBD2. V lost 4 bases and J lost 0; bases outside the gene matches: 5. The CDR3 has 15 residues. In germline, CDR1 is NSHNY, CDR2 SYGAGN. Partial CDR3 DNA: TGTGCCAGCAGTCCGACTGGGGGTGACTCCTAT. This encodes CASSPTGGDSY. The CDR3 reads in full as CASSPTGGDSYEQYF.

A note on this clone: Gene names and germline match the mouse. The observed sequence ends 4 residues before the CDR3 terminus, with the missing tail filled in from the germline J gene. The J gene is TRBJ2-5, the V gene TRBV13-2; 7 bases align to TRBD2. Losses at the gene ends were 3 bases for V and 3 bases for J; bases not matched to a gene: 1. CDR1 is NNHNN, CDR2 SYGAGS, per germline (reference sequence). There are 13 residues in the CDR3. CDR3 residues: CASGVWGQDTQYF. The sequenced part of the CDR3 DNA is TGTGCCAGCGGTGTCTGGGGGCAAGAC.

In regard to this clone: Gene and germline names: mouse. The CDR3 is cut off 4 residues early in the read; its end comes from the germline J gene. Other DNA sequences of this sample code for an identical CDR3. The chain has TRBV19 and TRBJ2-3; a weak D match, TRBD2 (6 bases). From germline, CDR1 is FNHDT and CDR2 SITEND (reference sequence). This CDR3 comprises 15 residues. V lost 2 bases and J 0 bases, leaving 10 bases between the germline ends. CDR3 residues: CASSMGGSSAETLYF. The part of the CDR3 DNA that was read is TGTGCCAGCAGTATGGGGGGAAGTAGTGCAGAA.

This clone was seen only a few times. Gene labels here are mouse ones. From the germline J gene comes the end of the CDR3, since the read stops 4 residues before it. The genes are TRBV13-1 and TRBJ2-2; a weak D match, TRBD1 (6 bases). Between the trimmed V and J ends, which lost 3 bases and 0 bases, there was a span of 15 bases. The CDR3 totals 17 residues. CDR1 is NSHNY and CDR2 is SYGAGN in the germline V gene. CDR3 DNA, as far as it was read: TGTGCCAGCAGTGGAGGGCCGGGACATACAAACACCGGG. Amino acid sequence: CASSGGPGHTNTG. The whole CDR3 sequence reads CASSGGPGHTNTGQLYF.

To note about this clone: These gene names are mouse names. The read stops 4 residues short of the end of the CDR3; the missing end is completed from the germline J gene. The chain uses TRBV14 and TRBJ2-1, with TRBD2 matching 7 bases. Germline V gene lookup returns CDR1 SGHDT and CDR2 FRDEAV. This CDR3 has 15 amino acids. J lost 3 bases, V lost 3 bases, and 6 bases had no gene match. CDR3 in amino acids: CASSSRVGGYAEQFF. The sequenced part of the CDR3 DNA is TGTGCCAGCAGTTCCAGGGTGGGGGGCTATGCT. The full variable domain, rest sourced from reference TRBV14 and TRBJ2-1, is EAGVTQSPRYAVLQEGQAVSFWCDPISGHDTLYWYQQPRDQGPQLLVYFRDEAVIDNSQLPSDRFSAVRPKGTNSTLKIQSAKQGDTATYLCASSSRVGGYAEQFFGPGTRLTVL.

A few counts support this clone. Genes and germline are mouse. Read coverage stops 4 residues before the CDR3 terminus; the germline J gene supplies the remainder. The rearrangement links TRBV5 to TRBJ2-5; the D gene is possibly TRBD2 (6 bases). Germline loops: CDR1 LGHNA, CDR2 YNLKQL (reference sequence). The CDR3 is made up of 15 amino acids. The germline V and J ends were trimmed by 0 bases and 1 base, with 8 bases remaining between them. CDR3 bases read: TGTGCCAGCAGCCAAGAATGGGACTACCAAGAC. The encoded protein is CASSQEWDYQD. The whole CDR3 sequence is CASSQEWDYQDTQYF.